A selection of T cell receptor beta chains follows, all from one sample in a study of post-analysis software for immune sequencing data. Each CDR3 protein is one row after TCRdb ran MiXCR on the PCR reads. This table has roughly 600,000 distinct CDR3 sequences, around 40% appearing once. The specimen sequenced was blood. Every receptor here comes from a girl aged 5 to 17 with multiple sclerosis. The CDR3 runs from the conserved cysteine through the conserved F or W. Each record gives: V gene, J gene, clone size, D gene, CDR3 protein, CDR3 DNA. The D gene is left open where the match is weak. A row's size may be missing; if present it is once, few, many or a size class.

V: TRBV27
J: TRBJ2-5
size: few
D: .
CDR3: CASIPGAGVWETQYF
DNA: TGTGCCAGCATCCCAGGGGCGGGAGTGTGGGAGACCCAGTACTTC

V: TRBV14
J: TRBJ2-5
size: few
D: .
CDR3: CASSGVETQYF
DNA: TGTGCCAGCAGCGGAGTTGAGACCCAGTACTTC

V: TRBV6-5
J: TRBJ2-7
size: .
D: TRBD1
CDR3: CASRGTGEHEQYF
DNA: TGTGCCAGCCGAGGGACAGGGGAGCACGAGCAGTACTTC

V: TRBV9
J: TRBJ2-5
size: few
D: TRBD2
CDR3: CASSGGLASPETQYF
DNA: TGTGCCAGCAGCGGTGGACTAGCTTCGCCAGAGACCCAGTACTTC

V: TRBV6-2/TRBV6-3
J: TRBJ2-7
size: .
D: .
CDR3: CATTTSTPYEQYF
DNA: TGCGCAACCACTACGAGTACTCCATACGAGCAGTACTTC

V: TRBV6-2/TRBV6-3
J: TRBJ2-7
size: .
D: TRBD1
CDR3: CASSYEGAVNRGPEQYF
DNA: TGTGCCAGCAGTTATGAGGGGGCCGTGAACAGGGGACCCGAGCAGTACTTC

V: TRBV27
J: TRBJ2-7
size: .
D: TRBD1
CDR3: CASSQPGQGKNEQYF
DNA: TGTGCCAGCAGTCAGCCGGGACAGGGGAAGAACGAGCAGTACTTC

V: TRBV29-1
J: TRBJ2-4
size: few
D: TRBD1
CDR3: CSVTGGIDKNIQYF
DNA: TGCAGCGTTACAGGGGGCATTGACAAAAACATTCAGTACTTC

V: TRBV20-1
J: TRBJ1-1
size: .
D: .
CDR3: CSVAPGGLRTEAFF
DNA: TGCAGTGTCGCCCCAGGAGGGTTAAGAACTGAAGCTTTCTTT

V: TRBV5-1
J: TRBJ1-1
size: .
D: TRBD1
CDR3: CASSFLTTGVETEAFF
DNA: TGCGCCAGCAGCTTTCTTACCACAGGGGTCGAAACTGAAGCTTTCTTT

V: TRBV6-1
J: TRBJ1-2
size: many
D: .
CDR3: CASGYGTNYGYTF
DNA: TGTGCCAGCGGATACGGGACAAACTATGGCTACACCTTC

V: TRBV10-3
J: TRBJ2-5
size: few
D: .
CDR3: CATGGTSQETQYF
DNA: TGTGCCACCGGCGGGACATCCCAAGAGACCCAGTACTTC

V: TRBV4-2
J: TRBJ2-5
size: few
D: .
CDR3: CASSQDPSDETQYF
DNA: TGTGCCAGCAGCCAAGATCCTAGTGACGAGACCCAGTACTTC

V: TRBV4-1
J: TRBJ2-5
size: few
D: TRBD1
CDR3: CASSQRPPDRVESETQYF
DNA: TGCGCCAGCAGCCAAAGACCCCCGGACAGGGTAGAATCAGAGACCCAGTACTTC

V: TRBV7-7
J: TRBJ2-7
size: few
D: TRBD1
CDR3: CASSPGTGERYEQYF
DNA: TGTGCTAGCAGCCCGGGGACAGGGGAGCGCTACGAGCAGTACTTC

V: TRBV5-1
J: TRBJ2-1
size: .
D: .
CDR3: CASSSAGTNSYNEQFF
DNA: TGCGCCAGCAGCTCCGCCGGGACCAACTCCTACAATGAGCAGTTCTTC

V: TRBV7-8
J: TRBJ2-3
size: few
D: TRBD1
CDR3: CASSLHGTGQYF
DNA: TGTGCCAGCAGCTTACACGGGACAGGACAGTATTTT

V: TRBV2
J: TRBJ2-5
size: .
D: TRBD1
CDR3: CASRDRQGQETQYF
DNA: TGTGCCAGCAGAGACCGACAGGGACAAGAGACCCAGTACTTC

V: TRBV7-9
J: TRBJ2-1
size: .
D: TRBD2
CDR3: CASSSLAGGHNEQFF
DNA: TGTGCCAGCAGTTCGCTTGCGGGGGGCCACAATGAGCAGTTCTTC

V: TRBV29-1
J: TRBJ1-1
size: .
D: TRBD1
CDR3: CSVERDRGGTEAFF
DNA: TGCAGCGTTGAACGGGACAGAGGGGGAACTGAAGCTTTCTTT

V: TRBV6-4
J: TRBJ2-3
size: many
D: TRBD2
CDR3: CASSETSGRDTQYF
DNA: TGTGCCAGCAGTGAGACTAGCGGGAGAGATACGCAGTATTTT

V: TRBV20-1
J: TRBJ1-2
size: few
D: .
CDR3: CSAREWEQGTYGYTF
DNA: TGCAGTGCTAGAGAATGGGAACAGGGAACGTATGGCTACACCTTC

V: TRBV6-1
J: TRBJ1-4
size: .
D: .
CDR3: CASSIGGGNEKLFF
DNA: TGTGCCAGCAGCATCGGCGGGGGGAATGAAAAACTGTTTTTT